This T cell receptor beta chain was obtained from a study of blood T cell repertoires in COVID-19. On the study more broadly: T cells, B-cell-depleted T cells, or PBMCs provided the cDNA or gDNA that served as material.

TCRdb keeps only in-frame clones here, not all; method: immunoSEQ multiplex PCR. Among 470,000 or so clones listed, 80% to 90% were seen once. CDR1 is LNHDA, CDR2 SQIVND, per germline (reference sequence). This CDR3 has 14 residues. The ends lost 6 bases at V and 8 bases at J; junction bases unmatched: 5. J is TRBJ1-4 and V is TRBV19; 11 nucleotides agree with TRBD1. The sequencing input was peripheral blood. This TCR came from a human donor in a cohort sampled during active COVID-19. The CDR3 reads CASRLGQGEEKLFF. The CDR3 DNA sequence: TGTGCCAGTAGACTGGGACAGGGGGAGGAAAAACTGTTTTTT.